These 6 T cell receptor beta chains share one sample of origin, sequenced in a study of sequential checkpoint blockade in melanoma. This table comes from immunoSEQ multiplex PCR, and its TCRdb copy is limited to in-frame clones, with some not included. The sample has more than 25,000 clones; less than 90% are singletons. The treatment is: randomized to nivolumab then ipilimumab (arm A) or the reverse (arm B). This material consisted of CD8+ T cells sorted from blood (inferred from file names), taken from a patient given nivolumab and ipilimumab in sequence. These receptors all stem from a human donor with melanoma.

The V gene is TRBV15, the J gene TRBJ1-5, with TRBD1 as a possible D gene (5 bases). Germline V gene data show CDR1 as LNHNV and CDR2 as YYDKDF (reference sequence). This CDR3 has 15 residues. Deletions cut 6 bases from V and 7 bases from J, with 19 bases between. The CDR3 DNA reads TGTGCCACCAGGACTGGGACCTTGGGAGGCCAGCCCCAGCATTTT. Amino acid sequence: CATRTGTLGGQPQHF.

This chain uses TRBV7-8 with TRBJ1-2; D gene uncertain. CDR3 length equals 15 residues. The V end lost 1 base, the J end lost 0 bases, and 9 bases lay between the germline ends. The germline V gene has CDR1 SGHVS and CDR2 FQNEAQ. The CDR3 nucleotides read TGTGCCAGCAGCTTAGGGAGCTGGGCTAACTATGGCTACACCTTC. Amino acids: CASSLGSWANYGYTF.

The rearrangement joins TRBV6-1 to TRBJ2-7; a weak D match, TRBD2 (6 bases). This CDR3 contains 14 residues. The V and J ends lost 10 bases and 5 bases respectively, with 21 bases between them. CDR1 MNHNS and CDR2 SASEGT come from the germline V gene. This CDR3 is CATRPAGSYNEQYV. The CDR3 DNA reads TGTGCCACCCGACCGGCGGGGTCGTATAACGAGCAGTACGTC.

The chain employs TRBV30 and TRBJ1-2; unclear D gene. Germline values: CDR1 GTSNPN, CDR2 SVGIG (reference sequence). Trimming removed 3 bases at V and 5 bases at J, with 13 bases between. The CDR3 loop spans 13 amino acids. CDR3 sequence reads: CAWSADTIYGYTF. DNA for the CDR3: TGTGCCTGGAGCGCCGACACAATTTATGGCTACACCTTC. The variable domain in full, with the rest retrieved from reference TRBV30 and TRBJ1-2, is SQTIHQWPATLVQPVGSPLSLECTVEGTSNPNLYWYRQAAGRGLQLLFYSVGIGQISSEVPQNLSASRPQDRQFILSSKKLLLSDSGFYLCAWSADTIYGYTFGSGTRLTVV.

This sequence joins TRBV25-1 and TRBJ1-1; a weak D match, TRBD1 (5 bases). CDR1 is MGHDK, CDR2 SYGVNS, per germline. The CDR3 spans 13 residues. The ends were cut back, 1 base at V and 4 bases at J, with 7 bases in the middle. CDR3 DNA: TGTGCCAGCAGTGAATCCGGGGGCACTGAAGCTTTCTTT. Translating gives CASSESGGTEAFF.

This chain connects TRBV5-1 to TRBJ1-3, with D tentatively TRBD1 (6 bases). The germline CDR1 and CDR2 sequences are SGHRS and YFSETQ. Trimming left V 4 bases short and J 3 bases short, with 11 bases between. The CDR3 extends over 14 amino acids. CDR3 region: CASSETGRGNTIYF. For the CDR3, the DNA is TGCGCCAGCAGCGAGACAGGTCGTGGAAACACCATATATTTT. Looking up the rest from reference TRBV5-1 and TRBJ1-3 gives the full variable domain: KAGVTQTPRYLIKTRGQQVTLSCSPISGHRSVSWYQQTPGQGLQFLFEYFSETQRNKGNFPGRFSGRQFSNSRSEMNVSTLELGDSALYLCASSETGRGNTIYFGEGSWLTVV.